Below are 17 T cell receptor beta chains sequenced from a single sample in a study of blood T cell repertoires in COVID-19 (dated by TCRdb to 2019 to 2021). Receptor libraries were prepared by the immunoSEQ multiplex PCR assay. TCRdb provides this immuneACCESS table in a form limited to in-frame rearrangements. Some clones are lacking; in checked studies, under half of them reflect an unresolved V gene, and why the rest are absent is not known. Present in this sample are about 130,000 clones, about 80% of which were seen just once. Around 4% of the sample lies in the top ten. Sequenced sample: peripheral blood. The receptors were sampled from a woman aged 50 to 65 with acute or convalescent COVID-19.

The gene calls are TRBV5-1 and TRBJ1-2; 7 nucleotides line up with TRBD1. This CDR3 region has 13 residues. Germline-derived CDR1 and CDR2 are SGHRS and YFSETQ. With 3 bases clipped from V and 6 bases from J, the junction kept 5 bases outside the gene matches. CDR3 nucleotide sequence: TGCGCCAGCAGCTCCCAGGGGGAGGATGGCTACACCTTC. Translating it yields CASSSQGEDGYTF.

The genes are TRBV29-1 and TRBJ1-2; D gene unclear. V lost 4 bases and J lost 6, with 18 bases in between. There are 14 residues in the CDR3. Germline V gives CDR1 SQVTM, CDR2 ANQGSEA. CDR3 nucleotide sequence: TGCAGCGTTGTCGGTAAGGGAGGATTTGATGGCTACACCTTC. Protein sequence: CSVVGKGGFDGYTF.

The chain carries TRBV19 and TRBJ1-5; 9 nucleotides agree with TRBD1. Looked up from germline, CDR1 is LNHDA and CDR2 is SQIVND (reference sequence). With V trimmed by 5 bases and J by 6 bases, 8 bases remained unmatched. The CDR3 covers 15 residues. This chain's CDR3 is CASSSTGGFAQPQHF. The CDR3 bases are TGTGCCAGTAGTTCGACAGGGGGTTTTGCTCAGCCCCAGCATTTT.

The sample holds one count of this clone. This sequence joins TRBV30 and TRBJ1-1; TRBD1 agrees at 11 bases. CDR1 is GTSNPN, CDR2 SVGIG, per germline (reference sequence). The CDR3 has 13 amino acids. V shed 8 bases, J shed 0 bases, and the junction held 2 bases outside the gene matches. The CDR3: CAEDRGLNTEAFF. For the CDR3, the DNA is TGTGCCGAGGACAGGGGGCTGAACACTGAAGCTTTCTTT.

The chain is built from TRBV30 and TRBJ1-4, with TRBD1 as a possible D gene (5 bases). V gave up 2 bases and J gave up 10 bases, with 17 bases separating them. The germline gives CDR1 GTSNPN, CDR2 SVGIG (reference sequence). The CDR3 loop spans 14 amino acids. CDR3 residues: CAWSITGGTPKLFF. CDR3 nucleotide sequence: TGTGCCTGGAGTATTACTGGCGGGACTCCAAAACTGTTTTTT.

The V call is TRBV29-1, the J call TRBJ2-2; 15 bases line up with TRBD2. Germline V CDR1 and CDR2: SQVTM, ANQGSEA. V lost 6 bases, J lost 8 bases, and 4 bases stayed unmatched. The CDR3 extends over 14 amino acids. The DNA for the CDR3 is TGCAGCGTCAGGACTAGCGGGAGGGGTGGGGAGCTGTTTTTT. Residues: CSVRTSGRGGELFF.

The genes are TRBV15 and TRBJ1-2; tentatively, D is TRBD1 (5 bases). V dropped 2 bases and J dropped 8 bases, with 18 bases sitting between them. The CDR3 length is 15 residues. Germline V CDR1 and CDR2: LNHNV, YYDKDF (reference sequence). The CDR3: CATSRTDQGRIGYTF. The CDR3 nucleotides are TGTGCCACCAGCAGAACGGACCAGGGTAGGATCGGCTACACCTTC. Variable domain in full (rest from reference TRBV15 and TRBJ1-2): DAMVIQNPRYQVTQFGKPVTLSCSQTLNHNVMYWYQQKSSQAPKLLFHYYDKDFNNEADTPDNFQSRRPNTSFCFLDIRSPGLGDTAMYLCATSRTDQGRIGYTFGSGTRLTVV.

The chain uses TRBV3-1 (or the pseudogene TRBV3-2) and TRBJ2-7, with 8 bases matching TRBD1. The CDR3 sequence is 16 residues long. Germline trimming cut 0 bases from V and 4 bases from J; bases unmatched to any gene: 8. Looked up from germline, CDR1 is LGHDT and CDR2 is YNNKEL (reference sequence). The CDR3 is CASSQDIGTGIYEQYF. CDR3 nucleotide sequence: TGTGCCAGCAGCCAAGATATTGGGACAGGAATATACGAGCAGTACTTC.

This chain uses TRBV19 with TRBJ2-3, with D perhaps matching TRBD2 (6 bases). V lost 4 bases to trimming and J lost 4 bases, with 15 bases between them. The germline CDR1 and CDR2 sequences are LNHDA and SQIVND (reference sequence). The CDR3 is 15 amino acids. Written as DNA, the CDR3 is TGTGCCAGTAGTACCGGGGGACGGACCTCAGATACGCAGTATTTT. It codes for CASSTGGRTSDTQYF.

CDR3 nucleotide sequence: TGTGCCAGTAGTAGCCAGACCGGGGGCTACACCTTC. Protein product: CASSSQTGGYTF. The V gene is TRBV19, the J gene TRBJ1-2; D gene uncertain. The V end was cut by 4 bases, the J end by 8 bases, with 11 bases between. The germline V gene has CDR1 LNHDA and CDR2 SQIVND (reference sequence). The CDR3 has 12 residues.

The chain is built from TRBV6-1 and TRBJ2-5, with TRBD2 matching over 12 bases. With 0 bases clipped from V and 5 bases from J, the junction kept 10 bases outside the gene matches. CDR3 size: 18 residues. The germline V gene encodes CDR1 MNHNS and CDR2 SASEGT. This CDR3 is CASSEALPSGGEWETQYF. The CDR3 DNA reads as TGTGCCAGCAGTGAAGCGCTTCCTAGCGGGGGGGAGTGGGAGACCCAGTACTTC.

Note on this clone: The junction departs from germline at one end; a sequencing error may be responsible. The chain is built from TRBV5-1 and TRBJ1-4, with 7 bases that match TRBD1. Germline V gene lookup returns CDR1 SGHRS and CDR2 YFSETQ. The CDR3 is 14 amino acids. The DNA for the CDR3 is TGCGCCAGCAGGGACAGGACAACAAATGAAAAACTGTTTTTT. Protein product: CASRDRTTNEKLFF.

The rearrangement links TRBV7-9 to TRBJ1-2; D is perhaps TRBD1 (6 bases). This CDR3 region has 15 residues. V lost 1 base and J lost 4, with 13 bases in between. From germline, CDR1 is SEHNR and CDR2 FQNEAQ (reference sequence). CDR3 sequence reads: CASSLVNREGYGYTF. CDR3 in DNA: TGTGCCAGCAGCTTAGTAAACAGGGAGGGCTATGGCTACACCTTC.

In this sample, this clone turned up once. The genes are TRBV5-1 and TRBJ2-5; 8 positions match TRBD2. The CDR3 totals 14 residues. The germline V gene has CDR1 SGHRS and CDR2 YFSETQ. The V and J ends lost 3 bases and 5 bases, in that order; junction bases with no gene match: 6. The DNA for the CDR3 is TGCGCCAGCAGCTCGGGGGGGCGGACGGAGACCCAGTACTTC. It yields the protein CASSSGGRTETQYF.

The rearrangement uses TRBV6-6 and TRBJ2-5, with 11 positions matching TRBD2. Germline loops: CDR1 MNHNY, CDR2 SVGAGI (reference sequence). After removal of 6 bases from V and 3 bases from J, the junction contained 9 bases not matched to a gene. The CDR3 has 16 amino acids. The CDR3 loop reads CASRRRLLAGEETQYF. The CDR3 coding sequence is TGTGCCAGCAGACGCCGACTACTAGCGGGGGAAGAGACCCAGTACTTC.

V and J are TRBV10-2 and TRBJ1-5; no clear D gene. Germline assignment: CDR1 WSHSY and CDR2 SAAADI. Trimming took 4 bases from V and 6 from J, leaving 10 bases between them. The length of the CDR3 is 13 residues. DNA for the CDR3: TGCGCCAGCAGTGCCGGGTATGGTCAGCCCCAGCATTTT. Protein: CASSAGYGQPQHF.

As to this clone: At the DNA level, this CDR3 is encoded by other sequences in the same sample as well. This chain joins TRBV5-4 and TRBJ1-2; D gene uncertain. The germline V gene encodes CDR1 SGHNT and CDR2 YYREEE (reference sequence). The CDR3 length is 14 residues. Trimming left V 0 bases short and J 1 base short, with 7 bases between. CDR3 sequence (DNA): TGTGCCAGCAGCTTGGGGCAGGTTAACTATGGCTACACCTTC. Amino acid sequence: CASSLGQVNYGYTF.